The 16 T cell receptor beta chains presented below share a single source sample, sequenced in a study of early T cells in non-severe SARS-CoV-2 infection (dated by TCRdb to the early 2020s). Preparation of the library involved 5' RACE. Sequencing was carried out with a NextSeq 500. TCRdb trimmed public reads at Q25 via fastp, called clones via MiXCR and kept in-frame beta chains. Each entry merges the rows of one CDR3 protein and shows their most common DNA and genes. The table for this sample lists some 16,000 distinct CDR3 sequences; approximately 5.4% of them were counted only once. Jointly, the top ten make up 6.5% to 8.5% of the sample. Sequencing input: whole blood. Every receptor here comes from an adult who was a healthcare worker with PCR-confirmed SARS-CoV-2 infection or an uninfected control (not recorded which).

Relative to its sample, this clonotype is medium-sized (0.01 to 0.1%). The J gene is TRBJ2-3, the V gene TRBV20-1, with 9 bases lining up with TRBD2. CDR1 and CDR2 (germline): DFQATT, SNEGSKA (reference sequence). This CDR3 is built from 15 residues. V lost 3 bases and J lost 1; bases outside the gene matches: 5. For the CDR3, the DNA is TGCAGTGCTAGCCAAAGGACTAGCGGCACAGATACGCAGTATTTT. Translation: CSASQRTSGTDTQYF.

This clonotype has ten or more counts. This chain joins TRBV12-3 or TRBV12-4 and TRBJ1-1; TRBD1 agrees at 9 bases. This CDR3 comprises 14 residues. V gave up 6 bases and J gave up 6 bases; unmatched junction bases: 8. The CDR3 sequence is CASSPQGASAEAFF. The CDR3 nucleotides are TGTGCCAGCAGCCCACAGGGGGCTAGCGCTGAAGCTTTCTTT.

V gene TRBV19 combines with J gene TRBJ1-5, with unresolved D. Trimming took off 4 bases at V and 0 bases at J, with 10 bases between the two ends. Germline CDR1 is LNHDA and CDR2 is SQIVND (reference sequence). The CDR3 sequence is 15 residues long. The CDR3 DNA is TGTGCCAGTAGTAATTCTGGGTATAGCAATCAGCCCCAGCATTTT. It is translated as CASSNSGYSNQPQHF.

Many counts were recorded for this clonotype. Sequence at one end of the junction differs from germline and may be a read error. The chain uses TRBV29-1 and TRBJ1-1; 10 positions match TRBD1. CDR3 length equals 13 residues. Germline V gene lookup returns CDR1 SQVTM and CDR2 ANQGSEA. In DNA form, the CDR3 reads TGCAGCGTCTTCGACAGGGGGCGCGCTGAAGCCTTCTTT. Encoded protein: CSVFDRGRAEAFF.

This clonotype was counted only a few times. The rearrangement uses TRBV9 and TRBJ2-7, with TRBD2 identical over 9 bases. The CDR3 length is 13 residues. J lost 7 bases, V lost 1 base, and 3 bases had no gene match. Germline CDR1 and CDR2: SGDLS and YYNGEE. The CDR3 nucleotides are TGTGCCAGCAGCGTATACCTAGCGGGAGAGCAGTACTTC. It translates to CASSVYLAGEQYF.

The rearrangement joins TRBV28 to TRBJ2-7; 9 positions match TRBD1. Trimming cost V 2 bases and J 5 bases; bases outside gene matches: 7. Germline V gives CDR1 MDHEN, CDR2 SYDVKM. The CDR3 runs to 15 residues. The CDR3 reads CASSLPGQGPHEQYF. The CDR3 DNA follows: TGTGCCAGCAGTTTACCCGGACAGGGGCCACACGAGCAGTACTTC.

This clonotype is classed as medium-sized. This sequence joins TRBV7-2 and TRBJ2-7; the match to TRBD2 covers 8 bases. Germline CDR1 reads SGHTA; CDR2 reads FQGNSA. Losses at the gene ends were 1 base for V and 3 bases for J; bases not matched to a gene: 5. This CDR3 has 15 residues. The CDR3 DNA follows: TGTGCCAGCAGCTTAGTTCACGGGACTAGCTACGAGCAGTACGTC. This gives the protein CASSLVHGTSYEQYV.

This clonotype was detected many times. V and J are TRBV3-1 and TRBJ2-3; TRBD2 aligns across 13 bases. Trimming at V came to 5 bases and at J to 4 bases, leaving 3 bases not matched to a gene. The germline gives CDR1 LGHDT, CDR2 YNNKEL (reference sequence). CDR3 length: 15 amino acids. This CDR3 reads CASSVLAGGSDTQYF. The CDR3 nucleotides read TGTGCCAGCAGCGTACTAGCGGGAGGGTCAGATACGCAGTATTTT.

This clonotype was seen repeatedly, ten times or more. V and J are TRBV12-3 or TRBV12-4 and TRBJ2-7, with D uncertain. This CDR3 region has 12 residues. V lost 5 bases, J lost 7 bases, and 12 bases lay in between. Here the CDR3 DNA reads TGTGCCAGCAGTCCCGGACCGGAAGAGCAGTACGTC. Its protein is CASSPGPEEQYV.

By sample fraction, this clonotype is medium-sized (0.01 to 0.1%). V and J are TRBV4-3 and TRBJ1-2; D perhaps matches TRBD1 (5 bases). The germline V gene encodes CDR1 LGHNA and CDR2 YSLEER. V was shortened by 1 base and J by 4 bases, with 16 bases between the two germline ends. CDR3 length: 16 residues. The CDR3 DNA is TGCGCCAGCAGCCAAGGAAGGGGTTTGAAGAGCTATGGCTACACCTTC. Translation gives CASSQGRGLKSYGYTF.

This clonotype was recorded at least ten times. The CDR3, as DNA: TGTGCCAGCAGCTTAACTGGGGCCAACGTCCTGACTTTC. Translation gives CASSLTGANVLTF. This chain joins TRBV7-9 and TRBJ2-6; D is ambiguous. This CDR3 is built from 13 residues. Germline V gene data show CDR1 as SEHNR and CDR2 as FQNEAQ (reference sequence). Trimming cost V 2 bases and J 2 bases, with 1 base left between them.

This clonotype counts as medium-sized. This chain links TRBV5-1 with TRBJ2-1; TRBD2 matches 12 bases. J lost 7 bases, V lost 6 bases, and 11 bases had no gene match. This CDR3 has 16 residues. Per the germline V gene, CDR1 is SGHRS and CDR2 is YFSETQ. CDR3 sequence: CASTRLAGVDLNEQFF. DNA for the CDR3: TGCGCCAGCACCAGACTAGCGGGAGTCGATTTAAATGAGCAGTTCTTC.

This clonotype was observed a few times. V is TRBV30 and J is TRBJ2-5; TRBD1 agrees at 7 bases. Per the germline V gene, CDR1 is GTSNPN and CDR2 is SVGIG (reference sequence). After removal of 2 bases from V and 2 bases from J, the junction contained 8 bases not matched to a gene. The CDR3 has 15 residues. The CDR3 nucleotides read TGTGCCTGGAGTCGACGGTTGGACAGGCAAGAGACCCAGTACTTC. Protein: CAWSRRLDRQETQYF.

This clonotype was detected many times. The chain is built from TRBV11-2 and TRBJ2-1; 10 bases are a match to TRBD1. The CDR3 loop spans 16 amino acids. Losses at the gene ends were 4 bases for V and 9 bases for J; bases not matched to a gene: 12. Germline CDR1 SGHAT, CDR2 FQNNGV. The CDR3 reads CASSWVTGGAGGEQFF. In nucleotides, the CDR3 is TGTGCCAGCAGCTGGGTGACAGGGGGCGCGGGAGGTGAGCAGTTCTTC.

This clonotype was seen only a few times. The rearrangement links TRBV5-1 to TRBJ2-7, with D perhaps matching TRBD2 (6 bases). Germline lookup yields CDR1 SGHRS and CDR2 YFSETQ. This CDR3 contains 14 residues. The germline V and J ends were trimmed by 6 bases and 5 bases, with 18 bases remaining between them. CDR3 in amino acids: CASNAVGGKDEQYF. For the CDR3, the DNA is TGCGCCAGCAACGCCGTGGGGGGTAAGGACGAGCAGTACTTC.

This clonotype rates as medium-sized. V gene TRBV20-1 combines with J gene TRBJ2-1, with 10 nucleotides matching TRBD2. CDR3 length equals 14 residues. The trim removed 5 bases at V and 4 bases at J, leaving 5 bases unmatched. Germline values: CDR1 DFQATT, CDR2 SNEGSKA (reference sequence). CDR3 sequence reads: CSARTSGVYNEQFF. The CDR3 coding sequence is TGCAGTGCTCGGACTAGCGGAGTTTACAATGAGCAGTTCTTC.